This paragraph covers one T cell receptor (beta chain) sequence. The antigen is not known. This entry comes from a study of cytomegalovirus exposure and HLA in healthy donors. On the study more broadly: The roughly 130 validation repertoires used the same platform as the approximately 670 first-cohort repertoires (as reported by a later analysis). Study-wide results and limits: It was reportedly the case that the classifier diagnosed cytomegalovirus status with high specificity and sensitivity.

The CDR3 is 16 amino acids. Germline CDR1 is SEHNR and CDR2 is FQNEAQ (reference sequence). V lost 0 bases and J lost 6; bases outside the gene matches: 8. The method was immunoSEQ multiplex PCR; TCRdb's version includes in-frame clones alone and lacks a portion of them. Counted here are some 80,000 clones, around 95% occurring once; the ten biggest clones make up 0.6% to 0.7%. The specimen was PBMCs. The V gene is TRBV7-9, the J gene TRBJ1-5, with 7 bases aligning to TRBD1. This TCR derives from a woman under 30 in good health and CMV-seronegative. The CDR3 nucleotides are TGTGCCAGCAGCTTAGCGTCGACAGGGAAGGGTCAGCCCCAGCATTTT. Translation: CASSLASTGKGQPQHF.